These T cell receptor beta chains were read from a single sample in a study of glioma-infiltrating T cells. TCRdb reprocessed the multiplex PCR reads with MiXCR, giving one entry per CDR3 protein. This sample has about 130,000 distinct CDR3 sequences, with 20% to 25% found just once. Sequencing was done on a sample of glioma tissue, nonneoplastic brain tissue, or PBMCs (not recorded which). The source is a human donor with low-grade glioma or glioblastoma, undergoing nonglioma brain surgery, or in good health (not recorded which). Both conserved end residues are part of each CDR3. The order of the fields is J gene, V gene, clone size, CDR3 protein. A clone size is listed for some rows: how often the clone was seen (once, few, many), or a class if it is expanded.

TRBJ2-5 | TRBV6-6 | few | CASSYLGGAQTQYF
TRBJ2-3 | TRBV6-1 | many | CASWTGAADTQYF
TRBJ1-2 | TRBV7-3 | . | CASSLGTAIGYTF
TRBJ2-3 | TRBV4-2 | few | CASSQESSGGLRTDTQYF
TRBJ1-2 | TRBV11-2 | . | CASSLGRNYGYTF
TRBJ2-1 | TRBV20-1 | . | CSVGLSASEQFF
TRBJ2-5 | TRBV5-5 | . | CASSFRGLTQETQYF
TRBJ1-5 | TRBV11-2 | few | CASSQGTVLNQPQHF
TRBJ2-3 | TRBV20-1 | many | CSASEGTDTQYF
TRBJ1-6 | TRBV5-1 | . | CAGSLGVRSPLHF
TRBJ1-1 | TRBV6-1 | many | CASSRGGGSMNTEAFF
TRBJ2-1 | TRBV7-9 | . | CASSQYRAGGISYNEQFF
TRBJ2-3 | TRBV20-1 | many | CSAPPALLAGATDTQYF
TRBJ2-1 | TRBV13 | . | CASSLSISGGRNEQFF
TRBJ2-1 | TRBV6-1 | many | CASSEPRVYNEQFF
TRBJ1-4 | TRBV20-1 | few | CSASQGLNEKLFF
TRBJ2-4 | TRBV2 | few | CASKGLAVAKNIQYF
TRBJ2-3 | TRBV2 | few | CASSGDRASGDTQYF
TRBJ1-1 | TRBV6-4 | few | CASSNHENTEAFF
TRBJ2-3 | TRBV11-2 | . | CASSTSGLDTQYF
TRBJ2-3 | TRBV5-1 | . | CASSLGTVGPTDTQYF
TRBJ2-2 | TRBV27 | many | CASSRSGGADGELFF
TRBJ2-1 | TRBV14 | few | CASSQAPDRNYNEQFF
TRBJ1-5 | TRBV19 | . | CASSPRNRDGQPQHF
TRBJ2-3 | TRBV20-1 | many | CSARDLGASTDTQYF
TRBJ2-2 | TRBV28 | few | CASTGLTGELFF
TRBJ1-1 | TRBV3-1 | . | CASSPWQNSEAFF
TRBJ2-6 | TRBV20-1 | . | CSVLDKESGANVLTF
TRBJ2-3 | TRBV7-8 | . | CASTIPSTDTQYF
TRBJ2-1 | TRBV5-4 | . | CASSLEGLTEQFF
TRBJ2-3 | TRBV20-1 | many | CSARGPGDTQYF